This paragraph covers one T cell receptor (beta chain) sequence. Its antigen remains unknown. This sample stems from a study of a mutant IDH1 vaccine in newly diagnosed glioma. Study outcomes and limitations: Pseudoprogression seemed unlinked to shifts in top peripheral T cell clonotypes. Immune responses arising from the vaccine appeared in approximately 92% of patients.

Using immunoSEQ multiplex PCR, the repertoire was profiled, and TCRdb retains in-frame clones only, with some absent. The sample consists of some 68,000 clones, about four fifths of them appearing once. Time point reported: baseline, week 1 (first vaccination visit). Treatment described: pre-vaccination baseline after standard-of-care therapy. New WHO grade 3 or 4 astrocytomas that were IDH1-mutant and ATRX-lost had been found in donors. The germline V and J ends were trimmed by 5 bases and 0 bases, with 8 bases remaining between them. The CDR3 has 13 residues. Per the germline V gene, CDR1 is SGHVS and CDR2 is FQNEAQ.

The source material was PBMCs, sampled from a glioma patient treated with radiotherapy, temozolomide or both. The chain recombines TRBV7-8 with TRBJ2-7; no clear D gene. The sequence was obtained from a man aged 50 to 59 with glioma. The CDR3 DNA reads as TGTGCCAGCAGCCTCCACTCCTCCTACGAGCAGTACTTC. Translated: CASSLHSSYEQYF.